This TCR beta chain was recovered during a study of T-cell memory formation after mild COVID-19. Study results and limitations: The finding that pre-infection memory included some responding clones suggested that cross-reactive memory joined. Contracting CD4+ clones lay largely in CM and EM, with CD8+ ones residing in EMRA. For second-wave clones that peaked at day 37, SARS-CoV-2 specificity went unverified.

There are 17 residues in the CDR3. The germline gives CDR1 KGHSH, CDR2 LQKENI. Trimming took 0 bases from V and 5 from J, leaving 14 bases between them. TCRdb re-called the 5' RACE reads through MiXCR, storing one row per CDR3 protein. The sample lists about 110,000 distinct CDR3 sequences; over 15% were seen once. About this clonotype itself: Its target is unknown.

The V call is TRBV18, the J call TRBJ1-6; D unresolved. The sample taken for sequencing was PBMCs or a T cell subset sorted from them (not recorded which). This receptor was identified in a young man who had mild COVID-19 (a few samples of this study predate the infection). Cell type and time point are not known. CDR3 protein: CASSPPNSDLNNSPLHF. For the CDR3, the DNA is TGTGCCAGCTCACCACCGAATTCAGATTTGAATAATTCACCCCTCCACTTT. The full variable domain, with the rest looked up from reference TRBV18 and TRBJ1-6, is NAGVMQNPRHLVRRRGQEARLRCSPMKGHSHVYWYRQLPEEGLKFMVYLQKENIIDESGMPKERFSAEFPKEGPSILRIQQVVRGDSAAYFCASSPPNSDLNNSPLHFGNGTRLTVT.